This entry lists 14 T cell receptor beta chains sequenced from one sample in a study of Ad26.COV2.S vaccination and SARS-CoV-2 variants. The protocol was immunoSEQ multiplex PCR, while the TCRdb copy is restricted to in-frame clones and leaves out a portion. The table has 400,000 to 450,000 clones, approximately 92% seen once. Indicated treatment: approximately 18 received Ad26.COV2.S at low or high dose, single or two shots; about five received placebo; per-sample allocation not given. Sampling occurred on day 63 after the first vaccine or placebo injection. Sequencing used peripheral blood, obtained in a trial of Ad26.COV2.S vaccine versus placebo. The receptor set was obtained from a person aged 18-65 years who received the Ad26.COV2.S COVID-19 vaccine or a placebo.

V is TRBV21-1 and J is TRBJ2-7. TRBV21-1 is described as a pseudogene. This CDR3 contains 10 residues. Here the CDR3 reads CASSRGEQYF. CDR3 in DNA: TGTGCCAGCAGCAGGGGCGAGCAGTACTTC.

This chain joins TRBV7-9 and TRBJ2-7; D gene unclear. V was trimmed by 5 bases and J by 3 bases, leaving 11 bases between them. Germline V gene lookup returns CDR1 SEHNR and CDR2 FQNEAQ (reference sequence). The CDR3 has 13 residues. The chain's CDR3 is CASSLQSFYEQYF. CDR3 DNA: TGTGCCAGCAGCCTCCAATCCTTCTACGAGCAGTACTTC.

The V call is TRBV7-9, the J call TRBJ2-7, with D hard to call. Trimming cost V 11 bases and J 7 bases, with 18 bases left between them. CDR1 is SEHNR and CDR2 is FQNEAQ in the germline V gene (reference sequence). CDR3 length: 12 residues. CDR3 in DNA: TGTGCCTCCCACGGTCCTCTCGGGGAGCAGTACTTC. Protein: CASHGPLGEQYF.

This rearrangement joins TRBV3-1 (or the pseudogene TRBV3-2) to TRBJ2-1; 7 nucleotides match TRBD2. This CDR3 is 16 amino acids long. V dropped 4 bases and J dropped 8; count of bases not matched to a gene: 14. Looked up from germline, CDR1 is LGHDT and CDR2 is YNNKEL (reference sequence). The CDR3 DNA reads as TGTGCCAGCAGCCCCGAGGTGGGGAGGGCCCCTGATGAGCAGTTCTTC. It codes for CASSPEVGRAPDEQFF.

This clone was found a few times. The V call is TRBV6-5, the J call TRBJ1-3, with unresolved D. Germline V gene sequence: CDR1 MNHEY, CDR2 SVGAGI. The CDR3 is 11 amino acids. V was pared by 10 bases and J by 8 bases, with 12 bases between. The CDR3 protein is CATTDFYTIYF. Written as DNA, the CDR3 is TGTGCCACTACCGACTTTTACACCATATATTTT.

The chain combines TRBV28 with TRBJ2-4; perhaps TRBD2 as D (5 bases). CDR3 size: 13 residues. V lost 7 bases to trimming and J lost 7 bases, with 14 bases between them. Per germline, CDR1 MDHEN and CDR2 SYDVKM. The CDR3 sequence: CASNNGLRNIQYF. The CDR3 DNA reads TGTGCCAGCAATAATGGACTCCGTAACATTCAGTACTTC.

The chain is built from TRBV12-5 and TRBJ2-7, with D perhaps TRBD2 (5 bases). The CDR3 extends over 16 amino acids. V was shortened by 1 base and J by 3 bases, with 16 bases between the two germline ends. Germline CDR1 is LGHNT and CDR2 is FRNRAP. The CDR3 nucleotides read TGTGCTAGTGGTTTGGGAGACGGCGGGCGGTACTACGAGCAGTACTTC. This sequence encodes CASGLGDGGRYYEQYF.

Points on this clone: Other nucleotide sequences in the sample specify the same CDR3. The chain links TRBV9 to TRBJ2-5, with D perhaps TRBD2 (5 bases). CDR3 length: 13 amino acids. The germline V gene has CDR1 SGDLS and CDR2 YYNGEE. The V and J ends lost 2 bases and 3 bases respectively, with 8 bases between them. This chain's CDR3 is CASSVTGKETQYF. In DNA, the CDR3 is TGTGCCAGCAGCGTTACCGGGAAAGAGACCCAGTACTTC.

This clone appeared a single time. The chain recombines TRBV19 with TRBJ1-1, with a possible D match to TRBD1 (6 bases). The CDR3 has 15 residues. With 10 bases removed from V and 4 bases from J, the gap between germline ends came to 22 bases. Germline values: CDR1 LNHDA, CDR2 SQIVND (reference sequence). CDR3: CATFDRTQGLTEAFF. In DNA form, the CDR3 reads TGTGCCACCTTTGACAGGACCCAGGGTCTCACTGAAGCTTTCTTT.

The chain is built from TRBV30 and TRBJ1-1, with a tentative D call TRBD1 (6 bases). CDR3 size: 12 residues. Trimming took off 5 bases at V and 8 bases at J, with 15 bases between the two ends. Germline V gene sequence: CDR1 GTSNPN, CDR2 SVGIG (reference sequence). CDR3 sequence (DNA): TGTGCCTGGGGACAGCGACTCGGGGAAGCTTTCTTT. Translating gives CAWGQRLGEAFF.

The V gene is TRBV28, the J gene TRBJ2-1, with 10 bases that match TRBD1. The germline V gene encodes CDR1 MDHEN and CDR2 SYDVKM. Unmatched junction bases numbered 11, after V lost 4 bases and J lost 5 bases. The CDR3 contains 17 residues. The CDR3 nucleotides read TGTGCCAGCAGTTCGACAGGGGGCGAAATAGTTAACAATGAGCAGTTCTTC. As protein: CASSSTGGEIVNNEQFF.

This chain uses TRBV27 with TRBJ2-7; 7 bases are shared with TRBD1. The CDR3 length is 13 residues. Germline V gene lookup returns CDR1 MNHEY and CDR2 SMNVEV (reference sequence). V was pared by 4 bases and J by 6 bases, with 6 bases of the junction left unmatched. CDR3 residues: CASSSWTGREQYF. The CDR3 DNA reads TGTGCCAGCAGTTCCTGGACAGGTCGCGAGCAGTACTTC.

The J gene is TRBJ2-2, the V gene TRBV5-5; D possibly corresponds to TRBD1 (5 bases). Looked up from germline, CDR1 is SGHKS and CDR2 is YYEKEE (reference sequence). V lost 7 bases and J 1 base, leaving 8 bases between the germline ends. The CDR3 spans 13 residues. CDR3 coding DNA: TGTGCCAGCCTACAGGAGAACACCGGGGAGCTGTTTTTT. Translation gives CASLQENTGELFF.

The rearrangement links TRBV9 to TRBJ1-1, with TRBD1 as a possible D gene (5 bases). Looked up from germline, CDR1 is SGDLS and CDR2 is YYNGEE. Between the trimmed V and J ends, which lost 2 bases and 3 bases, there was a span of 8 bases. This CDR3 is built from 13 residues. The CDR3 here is CASSVTVDTEAFF. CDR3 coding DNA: TGTGCCAGCAGCGTGACAGTGGACACTGAAGCTTTCTTT.